A single sample is the source of the 14 T cell receptor beta chains below, sequenced in a study of neurological immune-mediated disorders. Sample time point: longitudinal time-point 3. TCRdb re-derived calls from the 5' RACE reads in MiXCR, one entry per CDR3 protein. The data hold under 100,000 distinct CDR3 sequences, with 3.5% to 4.5% observed a single time. Sequencing was done on a sample of PBMCs. The receptor source for this set is an older woman with multiple sclerosis.

The table lists this clonotype with many counts. CDR3 residues: CASSLTQGYYGYTF. The CDR3 region has the DNA TGTGCCAGCAGTTTGACACAGGGGTACTATGGCTACACCTTC. V gene TRBV27 combines with J gene TRBJ1-2; 7 bases line up with TRBD1. The germline CDR1 and CDR2 sequences are MNHEY and SMNVEV (reference sequence). V gave up 3 bases and J gave up 3 bases; unmatched junction bases: 4. This CDR3 contains 14 residues.

J is TRBJ1-1 and V is TRBV20-1; D might be TRBD1 (6 bases). The CDR3 covers 14 residues. Germline CDR1 reads DFQATT; CDR2 reads SNEGSKA (reference sequence). V was trimmed by 1 base and J by 1 base, leaving 10 bases between them. CDR3 protein: CSARGGAGNTEAFF. CDR3 bases: TGCAGTGCTAGAGGGGGGGCCGGGAACACTGAAGCTTTCTTT.

This clonotype was found many times. The chain couples TRBV6-5 to TRBJ2-3; D uncertain. The CDR3 has 12 residues. Between the trimmed V and J ends, which lost 7 bases and 0 bases, there was a span of 5 bases. The germline CDR1 and CDR2 sequences are MNHEY and SVGAGI. CDR3 bases: TGTGCCAGCAAGGCTAGCACAGATACGCAGTATTTT. Amino acid sequence: CASKASTDTQYF.

In its sample, this clonotype was seen many times. This chain uses TRBV5-1 with TRBJ1-5; TRBD1 is a possible D gene (5 bases). The germline V and J ends were trimmed by 4 bases and 5 bases, with 13 bases remaining between them. This CDR3 contains 14 residues. Germline assignment: CDR1 SGHRS and CDR2 YFSETQ. The CDR3 DNA reads as TGCGCCAGCAGCCGGGACGGCGGGGATCAGCCCCAGCATTTT. This sequence encodes CASSRDGGDQPQHF.

The table lists this clonotype with many counts. The V call is TRBV5-6, the J call TRBJ1-1, with unresolved D. Trimming removed 5 bases at V and 3 bases at J, with 8 bases between. The CDR3 length is 12 residues. The germline V gene has CDR1 SGHDT and CDR2 YYEEEE. The CDR3 sequence is CASSRMDTEAFF. The CDR3 DNA reads as TGTGCCAGCAGTAGGATGGACACTGAAGCTTTCTTT.

In this sample, this clonotype turned up many times. This sequence joins TRBV20-1 and TRBJ1-4; maybe TRBD1 (5 bases). V lost 6 bases and J 7 bases, leaving 15 bases between the germline ends. CDR1 is DFQATT and CDR2 is SNEGSKA in the germline V gene (reference sequence). CDR3 size: 13 residues. The chain's CDR3 is CSATSQGFEKLFF. The CDR3 region has the DNA TGCAGTGCCACCTCGCAGGGATTTGAAAAACTGTTTTTT.

This clonotype was seen at least ten times. The CDR3 sequence: CASSTSGTRTPEQYF. In DNA, the CDR3 is TGCGCCAGCAGCACGTCCGGGACCCGGACCCCCGAGCAGTACTTC. J is TRBJ2-7 and V is TRBV5-1, with D perhaps given as TRBD1 or TRBD2 (5 bases each). Germline V lookup: CDR1 SGHRS, CDR2 YFSETQ. The CDR3 is made up of 15 amino acids. V lost 4 bases, J lost 6 bases, and 20 bases lay in between.

This clonotype was found many times. The chain carries TRBV12-3 or TRBV12-4 and TRBJ1-5; TRBD1 is a possible D gene (5 bases). The CDR3 totals 16 residues. Trimming pared 2 bases from V and 3 bases from J, leaving 14 bases between. The CDR3 DNA follows: TGTGCCAGCAGTTTAAGTGGCGGGGCCCCCAATCAGCCCCAGCATTTT. It codes for CASSLSGGAPNQPQHF.

This clonotype was counted at least ten times. The genes are TRBV14 and TRBJ2-4; D is ambiguous. Trimming shortened V by 1 base and J by 3 bases, and 7 bases separated the two germline ends. CDR3 length equals 14 residues. In germline, CDR1 is SGHDN, CDR2 FVKESK. The CDR3 bases are TGTGCCAGCAGCCAAGTAAGAGACAAAAACATTCAGTACTTC. Its protein product is CASSQVRDKNIQYF. The full variable domain, with the rest looked up from reference TRBV14 and TRBJ2-4, is EAGVTQFPSHSVIEKGQTVTLRCDPISGHDNLYWYRRVMGKEIKFLLHFVKESKQDESGMPNNRFLAERTGGTYSTLKVQPAELEDSGVYFCASSQVRDKNIQYFGAGTRLSVL.

This clonotype showed up many times. The chain employs TRBV5-1 and TRBJ1-4; 9 bases agree with TRBD1. From germline, CDR1 is SGHRS and CDR2 YFSETQ. The CDR3 consists of 15 residues. Trimming removed 4 bases from V and 3 bases from J; junction bases left unmatched: 4. CDR3 residues: CASSTGQGANEKLFF. The CDR3 bases are TGCGCCAGCAGCACGGGACAGGGTGCTAATGAAAAACTGTTTTTT.

Many counts were recorded for this clonotype. The chain recombines TRBV5-1 with TRBJ1-6, with TRBD1 matching 7 bases. The CDR3 has 16 amino acids. The ends lost 4 bases at V and 6 bases at J; junction bases unmatched: 10. Per the germline V gene, CDR1 is SGHRS and CDR2 is YFSETQ. The DNA for the CDR3 is TGCGCCAGCAGCGTTTCTAATGACAGGGTTAATTCACCCCTCCACTTT. Its protein is CASSVSNDRVNSPLHF.

This clonotype was recorded at least ten times. The V and J genes are TRBV14 and TRBJ1-1; D ambiguous. In germline, CDR1 is SGHDN, CDR2 FVKESK. This CDR3 region has 14 residues. V lost 0 bases and J lost 11, with 16 bases in between. CDR3 DNA sequence: TGTGCCAGCAGCCAAGATCGATCGGGTTCGGCGGCTTTCTTT. This sequence encodes CASSQDRSGSAAFF.

This clonotype was observed at least ten times. The chain is built from TRBV27 and TRBJ2-1; D perhaps matches TRBD2 (7 bases). The germline V gene has CDR1 MNHEY and CDR2 SMNVEV (reference sequence). CDR3 length: 13 amino acids. Trimming removed 2 bases at V and 6 bases at J, with 8 bases between. CDR3: CASSLRGGNEQFF. The CDR3 DNA reads as TGTGCCAGCAGTTTAAGGGGGGGCAATGAGCAGTTCTTC.

This clonotype was picked up many times. The rearrangement links TRBV4-1 to TRBJ2-2, with D tentatively TRBD2 (5 bases). The length of the CDR3 is 15 residues. V dropped 1 base and J dropped 4 bases, with 10 bases sitting between them. Germline CDR1 and CDR2: MGHRA and YSYEKL. The CDR3 reads CASSQAGYGTGELFF. The CDR3 bases are TGCGCCAGCAGCCAAGCGGGGTACGGCACCGGGGAGCTGTTTTTT.